This TCR beta chain appears in the sequencing data of a study of blood T cell repertoires in COVID-19. V shed 0 bases and J 4 bases; nucleotides not matched to a gene: 7. The CDR3 runs to 16 residues. Germline lookup yields CDR1 SGHVS and CDR2 FNYEAQ. Sequencing was performed with immunoSEQ multiplex PCR; in TCRdb, only in-frame clones are kept and a portion is missing. The table has roughly 250,000 clones, 85% to 90% seen once. This rearrangement joins TRBV7-6 to TRBJ2-5; 8 bases line up with TRBD1. Input material: PBMCs or T cells enriched from blood (not recorded which). This sequence was found in a man aged 45 to 65 who had been exposed to COVID-19. CDR3 region: CASSLAVVGQGETQYF. The CDR3 region has the DNA TGTGCCAGCAGCTTAGCGGTAGTTGGACAGGGAGAGACCCAGTACTTC.